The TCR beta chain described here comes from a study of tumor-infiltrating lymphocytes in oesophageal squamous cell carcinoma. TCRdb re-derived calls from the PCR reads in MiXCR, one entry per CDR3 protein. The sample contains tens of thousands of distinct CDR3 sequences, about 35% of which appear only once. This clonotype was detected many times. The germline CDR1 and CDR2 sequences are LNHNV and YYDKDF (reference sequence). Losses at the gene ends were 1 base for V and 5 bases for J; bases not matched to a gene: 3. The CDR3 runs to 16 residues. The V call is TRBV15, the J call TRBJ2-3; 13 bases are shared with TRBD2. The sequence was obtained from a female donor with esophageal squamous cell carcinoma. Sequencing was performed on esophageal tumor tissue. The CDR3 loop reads CATSRGTSGSVDTQYF. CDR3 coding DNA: TGTGCCACCAGCAGAGGGACTAGCGGGAGCGTAGATACGCAGTATTTT.